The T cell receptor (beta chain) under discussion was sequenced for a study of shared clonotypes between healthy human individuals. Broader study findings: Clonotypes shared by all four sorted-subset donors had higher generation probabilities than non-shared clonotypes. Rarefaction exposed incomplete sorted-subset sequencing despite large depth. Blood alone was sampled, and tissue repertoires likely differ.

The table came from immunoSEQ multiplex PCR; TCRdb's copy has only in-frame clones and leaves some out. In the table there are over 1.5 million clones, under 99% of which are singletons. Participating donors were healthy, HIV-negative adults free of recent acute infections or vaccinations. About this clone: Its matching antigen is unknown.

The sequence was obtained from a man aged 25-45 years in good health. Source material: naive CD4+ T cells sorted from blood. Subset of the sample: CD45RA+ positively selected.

The CDR3 nucleotides read TGTGCCAGCAGCTTAGGACAGATTAATGGCTACACCTTC. Its translation: CASSLGQINGYTF. This chain uses TRBV13 with TRBJ1-2; D remains unclear. Trimming shortened V by 0 bases and J by 6 bases, and 8 bases separated the two germline ends. The CDR3 has 13 residues. Germline V CDR1 and CDR2: PRHDT, FYEKMQ (reference sequence).